The sequence of this T cell receptor (beta chain) was determined in a study of blood T cell repertoires in COVID-19. TCRdb keeps only in-frame clones here, not all; method: immunoSEQ multiplex PCR. The sample has 350,000 or so clones, 90% seen once. This CDR3 spans 15 amino acids. Germline V gene lookup returns CDR1 SGHRS and CDR2 YFSETQ. Trimming removed 0 bases at V and 4 bases at J, with 13 bases between. The material sequenced was peripheral blood. The TCR originated in a man aged 18-30 years with active or convalescent COVID-19. The chain recombines TRBV5-1 with TRBJ2-5; maybe TRBD2 (6 bases). The CDR3, as DNA: TGCGCCAGCAGCTTGGTAGTTAGGGGAGGAGAGACCCAGTACTTC. This gives the protein CASSLVVRGGETQYF.